This TCR beta chain is drawn from a study of T cells in Graves' hyperthyroidism and ophthalmopathy. Thyroid ultrasound and orbital computed tomography, with clinical symptoms and serum thyroxine and TRAb, informed diagnoses. This CDR3 comprises 14 residues. The V gene's germline CDR1 is DFQATT and CDR2 SNEGSKA (reference sequence). Trimming shortened V by 4 bases and J by 5 bases, and 14 bases separated the two germline ends. TCR beta CDR3 sequences were amplified from RNA transcripts. First-round RT-PCR of the TCR CDR3 relied on the HTBI primer set. TCRdb reanalysed the multiplex PCR reads using MiXCR and keeps one entry per CDR3 protein. The data hold approximately 510,000 distinct CDR3 sequences, with 40% to 50% observed a single time. This clonotype was seen a handful of times.

The origin of this receptor is an adult woman with Graves' disease, either hyperthyroidism or ophthalmopathy (not recorded which). The sequencing sample was made of peripheral blood or thyroid tissue (not recorded which). The J gene is TRBJ1-4, the V gene TRBV20-1, with a possible D match to TRBD1 (5 bases). DNA for the CDR3: TGCAGTGCTACCCGGGGCCTCCTCAATGAAAAACTGTTTTTT. Translating it yields CSATRGLLNEKLFF.